This entry lists 23 T cell receptor beta chains sequenced from one sample in a study of glioma-infiltrating T cells. The iRepertoire nested amplicon-rescue multiplex PCR amplified TCR alpha and beta CDR3s from RNA. In TCRdb, the multiplex PCR reads were re-called with MiXCR into one record per CDR3 protein. The repertoire holds approximately 45,000 distinct CDR3 sequences, with under 25% as singletons. Sequenced material: glioma tissue, nonneoplastic brain tissue, or PBMCs (not recorded which). The receptors come from a human donor with low-grade glioma or glioblastoma, undergoing nonglioma brain surgery, or in good health (not recorded which).

This clonotype was recorded at least ten times. This chain links TRBV7-8 with TRBJ1-1, with D possibly being TRBD1 (5 bases). CDR1 is SGHVS and CDR2 is FQNEAQ in the germline V gene. V was clipped by 1 base and J by 7 bases, with 16 bases between them. This CDR3 is built from 15 residues. The CDR3 coding sequence is TGTGCCAGCAGCTTAGACATCAGGGTTAAGGGTGAAGCTTTCTTT. Translating it yields CASSLDIRVKGEAFF.

This clonotype was recorded many times. This chain joins TRBV19 and TRBJ2-2; no reliable D call. Trimming took 3 bases from V and 7 from J, leaving 15 bases between them. Per the germline V gene, CDR1 is LNHDA and CDR2 is SQIVND (reference sequence). This CDR3 spans 15 amino acids. The CDR3 is CASSISLGPSGELFF. The CDR3 DNA sequence: TGTGCCAGTAGTATCTCGTTAGGGCCAAGCGGGGAGCTGTTTTTT.

This clonotype came up many times. The chain combines TRBV6-1 with TRBJ1-1, with D tentatively TRBD1 (5 bases). The germline gives CDR1 MNHNS, CDR2 SASEGT. V lost 5 bases to trimming and J lost 4 bases, with 11 bases between them. CDR3 length equals 13 residues. CDR3 coding DNA: TGTGCCAGCAGTTTGGGGACCCTCACTGAAGCTTTCTTT. This translates into CASSLGTLTEAFF.

This chain uses TRBV20-1 with TRBJ2-7; the match to TRBD2 covers 9 bases. The trim removed 6 bases at V and 2 bases at J, leaving 5 bases unmatched. The CDR3 consists of 13 residues. CDR1 DFQATT and CDR2 SNEGSKA come from the germline V gene (reference sequence). The CDR3 here is CSAVSGRPYEQYF. The CDR3 DNA follows: TGCAGTGCGGTGAGCGGGAGGCCCTACGAGCAGTACTTC.

This clonotype was counted a single time. V usage is TRBV12-3 or TRBV12-4 and J usage is TRBJ2-5, with 11 bases lining up with TRBD2. V gave up 6 bases and J gave up 3 bases; unmatched junction bases: 15. This CDR3 is built from 18 residues. For the CDR3, the DNA is TGTGCCAGCAGACGCTACGAACTAGCGGGGGCTGAAAAAGAGACCCAGTACTTC. This translates into CASRRYELAGAEKETQYF.

This clonotype was seen a handful of times. The J gene is TRBJ1-1, the V gene TRBV19; TRBD1 agrees at 10 bases. CDR3 length equals 12 residues. V lost 6 bases, J lost 10 bases, and 5 bases stayed unmatched. CDR1 LNHDA and CDR2 SQIVND come from the germline V gene (reference sequence). CDR3 protein: CASRGTGDPAFF. The CDR3 DNA reads TGTGCCAGTAGGGGGACAGGGGATCCAGCTTTCTTT.

The chain carries TRBV2 and TRBJ2-1; 9 bases align to TRBD2. Trimming at V came to 2 bases and at J to 0 bases, leaving 5 bases not matched to a gene. From germline, CDR1 is SNHLY and CDR2 FYNNEI. This CDR3 is 17 amino acids long. CDR3 amino acids: CASSEMTSGGSYNEQFF. CDR3 sequence (DNA): TGTGCCAGCAGTGAAATGACTAGCGGAGGCTCCTACAATGAGCAGTTCTTC.

The genes are TRBV13 and TRBJ2-3, with D perhaps TRBD1 or TRBD2 (5 bases each). The germline V gene encodes CDR1 PRHDT and CDR2 FYEKMQ (reference sequence). V lost 4 bases, J lost 2 bases, and 7 bases lay in between. The CDR3 runs to 13 residues. The CDR3 loop is CASSSGTTDTQYF. CDR3 nucleotide sequence: TGTGCCAGCAGCTCTGGGACCACAGATACGCAGTATTTT.

This clonotype was observed many times. The chain couples TRBV19 to TRBJ1-6; 8 bases map to TRBD1. From germline, CDR1 is LNHDA and CDR2 SQIVND (reference sequence). This CDR3 contains 14 residues. V lost 4 bases to trimming and J lost 7 bases; unmatched junction nucleotides: 3. The CDR3 DNA follows: TGTGCCAGTAGTACCGGGACAGGAAATTCACCCCTCCACTTT. It yields the protein CASSTGTGNSPLHF.

There are many counts of this clonotype. CDR3 coding DNA: TGTGCCACCAGCGAATTCGGTAGCAATCAGCCCCAGCATTTT. Translation gives CATSEFGSNQPQHF. The genes are TRBV15 and TRBJ1-5; the D is unclear. The germline gives CDR1 LNHNV, CDR2 YYDKDF (reference sequence). V lost 5 bases and J 0 bases, leaving 8 bases between the germline ends. The CDR3 consists of 14 residues. Supplemented by reference TRBV15 and TRBJ1-5, the full variable domain reads DAMVIQNPRYQVTQFGKPVTLSCSQTLNHNVMYWYQQKSSQAPKLLFHYYDKDFNNEADTPDNFQSRRPNTSFCFLDIRSPGLGDTAMYLCATSEFGSNQPQHFGDGTRLSIL.

This clonotype was found many times. This rearrangement joins TRBV10-2 to TRBJ1-1, with D possibly TRBD1 on 6 matching bases. Germline lookup yields CDR1 WSHSY and CDR2 SAAADI. V was trimmed by 10 bases and J by 6 bases, leaving 15 bases between them. CDR3 length: 12 residues. The CDR3, as DNA: TGCGCCACCGACCTCGGGGGCTCTGAAGCTTTCTTT. Translated, it gives CATDLGGSEAFF.

This clonotype was observed many times. The chain carries TRBV14 and TRBJ2-1; weak D call: TRBD2 (6 bases). The CDR3 has 15 amino acids. Looked up from germline, CDR1 is SGHDN and CDR2 is FVKESK. Trimming took off 4 bases at V and 8 bases at J, with 18 bases between the two ends. The CDR3 loop reads CASSLGTSALDEQFF. CDR3 nucleotide sequence: TGTGCCAGCAGCCTCGGGACTTCGGCGTTGGATGAGCAGTTCTTC.

This clonotype turned up a few times. V gene TRBV19 combines with J gene TRBJ2-1, with 11 bases fitting TRBD2. With 2 bases clipped from V and 7 bases from J, the junction kept 7 bases outside the gene matches. Germline lookup yields CDR1 LNHDA and CDR2 SQIVND (reference sequence). The CDR3 loop spans 16 amino acids. The CDR3 DNA reads TGTGCCAGTAGTATATCACTAGCGGGAGAAGGAAATGAGCAGTTCTTC. As protein: CASSISLAGEGNEQFF.

In its sample, this clonotype was seen many times. The gene calls are TRBV12-3 or TRBV12-4 and TRBJ1-3, with a possible D match to TRBD1 (6 bases). V lost 2 bases, J lost 0 bases, and 14 bases lay in between. The CDR3 extends over 17 amino acids. The CDR3 nucleotides read TGTGCCAGCAGTTTAACTAAAGGACAGATCTCTGGAAACACCATATATTTT. It is translated as CASSLTKGQISGNTIYF.

In regard to this clonotype: Since a much larger clone is just one base distant, this may be a read error. The V gene is TRBV20-1, the J gene TRBJ1-1, with D maybe TRBD1 (6 bases). The CDR3 loop spans 12 amino acids. Germline V gene sequence: CDR1 DFQATT, CDR2 SNEGSKA (reference sequence). The V end was cut by 1 base, the J end by 10 bases, with 13 bases between. Written as DNA, the CDR3 is TGCAGTGCTAGAGGGGGGGGGCTATCAGCTTTCTTT. As protein: CSARGGGLSAFF.

V and J are TRBV14 and TRBJ2-1, with D unresolved. Per the germline V gene, CDR1 is SGHDN and CDR2 is FVKESK. The CDR3 covers 13 residues. V lost 2 bases and J 15 bases, leaving 17 bases between the germline ends. CDR3 protein: CASSQTRASHPFF. The CDR3 DNA follows: TGTGCCAGCAGCCAAACCCGGGCCTCACACCCGTTCTTC. The variable domain in full, completed from reference TRBV14 and TRBJ2-1, reads EAGVTQFPSHSVIEKGQTVTLRCDPISGHDNLYWYRRVMGKEIKFLLHFVKESKQDESGMPNNRFLAERTGGTYSTLKVQPAELEDSGVYFCASSQTRASHPFFGPGTRLTVL.

J is TRBJ1-1 and V is TRBV6-1; 9 positions match TRBD1. This CDR3 has 15 amino acids. Germline CDR1 MNHNS, CDR2 SASEGT. V gave up 6 bases and J gave up 4 bases; unmatched junction bases: 9. The CDR3 spells CASSEKGTGITEAFF. CDR3 nucleotide sequence: TGTGCCAGCAGCGAAAAGGGGACAGGGATCACTGAAGCTTTCTTT.

This clonotype came up many times. The chain employs TRBV20-1 and TRBJ2-7; 11 bases map to TRBD1. CDR3 length: 13 amino acids. J was trimmed by 6 bases and V by 0 bases; bases with no gene match: 1. CDR1 is DFQATT and CDR2 is SNEGSKA in the germline V gene (reference sequence). CDR3 region: CSAREGTGGEQYF. CDR3 coding DNA: TGCAGTGCTAGAGAGGGGACAGGGGGCGAGCAGTACTTC.

Note on this clonotype: This could be a read error, since a much larger clone is one nucleotide away. This rearrangement joins TRBV18 to TRBJ2-1; D assignment may be TRBD1 or TRBD2 (5 bases each). Germline CDR1 and CDR2: KGHSH and LQKENI. The germline V and J ends were trimmed by 2 bases and 2 bases, with 10 bases remaining between them. The CDR3 extends over 15 amino acids. In DNA form, the CDR3 reads TGTGCCAGCTCACCATCCGGGGCTACCTACAATGAGCAGTTCTTC. This gives the protein CASSPSGATYNEQFF.

Of note for this clonotype: A much larger clone differs from this one at a single base, so this may be a read error. This rearrangement joins TRBV3-1 to TRBJ2-3; a possible D gene is TRBD1 (5 bases). With 0 bases removed from V and 0 bases from J, the gap between germline ends came to 19 bases. The CDR3 totals 19 residues. Germline V gene sequence: CDR1 LGHDT, CDR2 YNNKEL (reference sequence). The CDR3 is CASSQEDVTRQLSTDTQYF. CDR3 bases: TGTGCCAGCAGCCAAGAGGATGTAACGCGACAGCTTAGCACAGATACGCAGTATTTT.

CDR3 residues: CVTGLMNTEAFF. CDR3 DNA sequence: TGTGTTACCGGACTTATGAACACTGAAGCTTTCTTT. The rearrangement links TRBV28 to TRBJ1-1; no clear D. In germline, CDR1 is MDHEN, CDR2 SYDVKM. This CDR3 has 12 amino acids.

About this clonotype itself: This sequence may be a read error, since a much larger clone differs from it by one base. This chain uses TRBV14 with TRBJ2-1, with D maybe TRBD1 (6 bases). Looked up from germline, CDR1 is SGHDN and CDR2 is FVKESK. The germline V and J ends were trimmed by 5 bases and 7 bases, with 18 bases remaining between them. The CDR3 runs to 15 residues. CDR3 loop: CASSYYRDPLNEQFF. CDR3 nucleotide sequence: TGTGCCAGCAGCTACTACAGGGACCCCCTTAATGAGCAGTTCTTC.

Concerning this clonotype: At one end, the junction sequence differs from germline, possibly due to a read error. This chain links TRBV6-2 or TRBV6-3 with TRBJ2-3; D is uncertain. CDR1 and CDR2 (germline): MNHEY, SVGEGT. The CDR3 is 12 residues long. The CDR3 reads CASSHSHDTQYF. In nucleotides, the CDR3 is TGCGCCAGCAGTCACTCGCATGATACGCAGTATTTT.